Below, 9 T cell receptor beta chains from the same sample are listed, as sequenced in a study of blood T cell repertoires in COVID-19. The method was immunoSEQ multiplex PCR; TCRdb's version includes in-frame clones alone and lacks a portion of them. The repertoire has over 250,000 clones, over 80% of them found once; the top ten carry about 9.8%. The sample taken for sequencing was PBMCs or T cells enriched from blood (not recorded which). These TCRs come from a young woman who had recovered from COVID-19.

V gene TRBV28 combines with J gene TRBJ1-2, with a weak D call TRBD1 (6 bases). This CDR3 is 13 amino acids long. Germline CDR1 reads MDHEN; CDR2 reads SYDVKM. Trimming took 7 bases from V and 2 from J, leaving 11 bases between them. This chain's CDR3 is CASTTQGNYGYTF. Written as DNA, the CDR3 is TGTGCCAGCACCACACAGGGAAACTATGGCTACACCTTC.

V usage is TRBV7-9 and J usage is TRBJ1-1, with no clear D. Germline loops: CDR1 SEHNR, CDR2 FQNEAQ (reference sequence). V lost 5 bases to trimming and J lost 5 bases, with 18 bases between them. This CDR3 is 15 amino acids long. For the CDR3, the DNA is TGTGCCAGCAGCCCCGAAACGATCCCTAGGACTGAAGCTTTCTTT. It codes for CASSPETIPRTEAFF.

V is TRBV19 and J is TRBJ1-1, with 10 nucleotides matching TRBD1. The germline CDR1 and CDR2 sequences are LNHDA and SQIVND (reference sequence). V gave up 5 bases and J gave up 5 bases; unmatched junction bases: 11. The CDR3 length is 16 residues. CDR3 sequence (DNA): TGTGCCAGTAGTCCCCGACCGGGACAGGGGCGGACTGAAGCTTTCTTT. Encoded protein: CASSPRPGQGRTEAFF.

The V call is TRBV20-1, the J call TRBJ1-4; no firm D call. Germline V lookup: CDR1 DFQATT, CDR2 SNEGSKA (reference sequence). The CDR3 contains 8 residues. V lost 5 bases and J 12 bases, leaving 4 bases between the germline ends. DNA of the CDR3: TGCAGTGCTGGCCAACTGTTTTTT. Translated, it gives CSAGQLFF.

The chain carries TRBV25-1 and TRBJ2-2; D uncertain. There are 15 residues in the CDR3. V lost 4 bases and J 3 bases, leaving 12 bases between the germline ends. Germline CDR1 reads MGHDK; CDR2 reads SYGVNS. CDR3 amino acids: CASSVEERHTGELFF. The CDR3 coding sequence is TGTGCCAGCAGTGTCGAGGAAAGGCACACCGGGGAGCTGTTTTTT.

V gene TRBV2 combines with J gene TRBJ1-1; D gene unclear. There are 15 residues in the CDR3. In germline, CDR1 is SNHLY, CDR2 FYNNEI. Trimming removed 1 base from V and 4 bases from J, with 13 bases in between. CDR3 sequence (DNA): TGTGCCAGCAGTGAAGGAGCACTTTATTTCACTGAAGCTTTCTTT. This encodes CASSEGALYFTEAFF.

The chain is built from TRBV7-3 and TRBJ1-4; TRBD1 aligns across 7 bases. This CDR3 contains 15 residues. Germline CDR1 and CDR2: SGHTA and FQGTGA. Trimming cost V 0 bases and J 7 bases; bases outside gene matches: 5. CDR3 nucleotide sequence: TGTGCCAGCAGCTTAACGGGGCAGGGGGTTGAAAAACTGTTTTTT. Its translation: CASSLTGQGVEKLFF.

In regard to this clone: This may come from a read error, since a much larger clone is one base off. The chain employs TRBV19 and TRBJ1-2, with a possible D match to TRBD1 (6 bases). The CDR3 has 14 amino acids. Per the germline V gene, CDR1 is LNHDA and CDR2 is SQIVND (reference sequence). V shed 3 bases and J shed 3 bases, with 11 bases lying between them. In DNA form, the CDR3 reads TGTGCCAGTAGTATCTCGGCAGGGGACTATGGCTACACCTTC. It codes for CASSISAGDYGYTF.

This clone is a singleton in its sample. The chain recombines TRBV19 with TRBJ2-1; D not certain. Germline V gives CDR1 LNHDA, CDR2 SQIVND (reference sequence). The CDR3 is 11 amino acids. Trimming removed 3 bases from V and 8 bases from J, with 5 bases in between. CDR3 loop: CASSIVDEQFF. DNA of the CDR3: TGTGCCAGTAGTATCGTCGATGAGCAGTTCTTC.